This TCR beta chain was profiled in a study of T cells in Graves' hyperthyroidism and ophthalmopathy. The table lists this clonotype with many counts. Its target is not known. Amplified TCR beta CDR3 regions came from RNA transcripts. The HTBI primer set was used in a first-round RT-PCR of the TCR CDR3. MiXCR, run by TCRdb on the multiplex PCR reads, gives a single entry per CDR3 protein. This repertoire shows 500,000 to 550,000 distinct CDR3 sequences, just under 20% found once; its top ten account for about half. The CDR3 spans 10 residues. CDR1 is SNHLY, CDR2 FYNNEI, per germline. Trimming pared 8 bases from V and 6 bases from J, leaving 4 bases between. Study results and limitations: A median roughly six months before onset, the model predicted ophthalmopathy.

V and J are TRBV2 and TRBJ2-2; D is unresolved. Material: blood. This TCR was recovered from a man between 35 and 55 years old with Graves' ophthalmopathy. CDR3 nucleotides: TGTGCCAGCGGGTCCGGGGAGCTGTTTTTT. It translates to CASGSGELFF.